This TCR beta chain was observed in a study of a mutant IDH1 vaccine in newly diagnosed glioma. Profiled with immunoSEQ multiplex PCR; TCRdb holds only in-frame clones, not every one. The sample holds 35,000 or so clones, 80% seen once. Turning to this clone: Its antigen is currently unknown.

The CDR3 loop spans 19 amino acids. J was trimmed by 0 bases and V by 2 bases; bases with no gene match: 9. Germline loops: CDR1 MNHNS, CDR2 SASEGT. Time point defined: week 11, during vaccination. Vaccine doses each comprised 300 ug of mutant IDH1 20-mer peptide, with topical imiquimod. Specimen: peripheral blood mononuclear cells (PBMCs), collected from a glioma patient whose treatment included an IDH1 peptide vaccine. The receptor comes from a woman aged 30 to 39 with glioma. Some clones in this sample may be carry-over from other donors' samples. The J gene is TRBJ2-6, the V gene TRBV6-1; 8 nucleotides align to TRBD1. CDR3 residues: CASSEPPGGVYSGANVLTF. CDR3 nucleotide sequence: TGTGCCAGCAGTGAACCTCCAGGGGGCGTCTACTCTGGGGCCAACGTCCTGACTTTC.